The present entry profiles one T cell receptor (beta chain) with its context. The data were taken from a study of cytomegalovirus exposure and HLA in healthy donors. At the level of the study: The study placed approximately 80% of its approximately 360 genotyped donors in the Caucasian-associated ancestry cluster.

PCR amplification relied on 60 Vbeta primers (plus 13 Jbeta primers). Profiling relied on immunoSEQ multiplex PCR, and the TCRdb table lists in-frame clones only, not all of them. Among 150,000 or so clones, roughly 80% were seen once, and the ten largest hold 4.5% to 6%. Sample: PBMCs. This sequence originates from a man aged 25 to 40 in good health and CMV-seropositive.

The CDR3, as DNA: TGTGCCGGTCATGTAGGGGGCGCTACGGATGGCTACACCTTC. Protein sequence: CAGHVGGATDGYTF. The chain employs TRBV21-1 and TRBJ1-2; the D call of TRBD1 is as the table states it, not checked on the DNA. TRBV21-1 is designated a pseudogene. The CDR3 runs 14 residues.